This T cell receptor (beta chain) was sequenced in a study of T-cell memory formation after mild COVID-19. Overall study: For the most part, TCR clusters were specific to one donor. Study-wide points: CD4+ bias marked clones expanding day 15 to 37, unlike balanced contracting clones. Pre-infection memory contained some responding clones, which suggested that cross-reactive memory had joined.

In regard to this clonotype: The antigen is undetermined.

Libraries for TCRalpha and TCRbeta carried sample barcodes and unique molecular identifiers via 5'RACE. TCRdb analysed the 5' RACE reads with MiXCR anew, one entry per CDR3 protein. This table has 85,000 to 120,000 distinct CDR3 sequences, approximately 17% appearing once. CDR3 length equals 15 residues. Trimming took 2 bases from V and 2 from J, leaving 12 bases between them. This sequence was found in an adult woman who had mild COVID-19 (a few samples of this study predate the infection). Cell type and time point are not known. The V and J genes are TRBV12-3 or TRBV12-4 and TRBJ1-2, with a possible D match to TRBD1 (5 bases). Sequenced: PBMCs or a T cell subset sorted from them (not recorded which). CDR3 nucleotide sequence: TGTGCCAGCAGTTTATTTCTTGGGGGAAACTATGGCTACACCTTC. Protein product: CASSLFLGGNYGYTF.